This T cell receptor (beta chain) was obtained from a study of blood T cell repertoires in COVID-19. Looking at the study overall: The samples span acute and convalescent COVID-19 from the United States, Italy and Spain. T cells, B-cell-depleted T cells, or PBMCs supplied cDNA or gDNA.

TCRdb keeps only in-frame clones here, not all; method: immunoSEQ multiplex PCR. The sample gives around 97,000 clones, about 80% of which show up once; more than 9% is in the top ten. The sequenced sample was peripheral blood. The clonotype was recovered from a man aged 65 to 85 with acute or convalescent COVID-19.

The CDR3 DNA sequence: TGTGCCAGCAGCTTAGCACTAGCGGGGAGGGGGGAGCTGTTTTTT. As protein: CASSLALAGRGELFF. The V and J genes are TRBV11-2 and TRBJ2-2, with TRBD2 identical over 10 bases. CDR1 SGHAT and CDR2 FQNNGV come from the germline V gene. V dropped 1 base and J dropped 8; count of bases not matched to a gene: 4. This CDR3 comprises 15 residues.